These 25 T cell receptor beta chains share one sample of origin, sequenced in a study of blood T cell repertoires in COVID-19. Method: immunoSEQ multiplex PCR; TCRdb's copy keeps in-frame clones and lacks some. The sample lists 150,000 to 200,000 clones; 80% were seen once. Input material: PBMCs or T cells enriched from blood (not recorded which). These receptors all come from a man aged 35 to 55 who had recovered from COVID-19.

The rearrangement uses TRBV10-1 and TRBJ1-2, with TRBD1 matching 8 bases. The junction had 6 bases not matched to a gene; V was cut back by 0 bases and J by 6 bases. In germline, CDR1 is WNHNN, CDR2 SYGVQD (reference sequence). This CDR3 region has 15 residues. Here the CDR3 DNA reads TGCGCCAGCAGTGAGTCACGGACAGGGCGCGATGGCTACACCTTC. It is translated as CASSESRTGRDGYTF.

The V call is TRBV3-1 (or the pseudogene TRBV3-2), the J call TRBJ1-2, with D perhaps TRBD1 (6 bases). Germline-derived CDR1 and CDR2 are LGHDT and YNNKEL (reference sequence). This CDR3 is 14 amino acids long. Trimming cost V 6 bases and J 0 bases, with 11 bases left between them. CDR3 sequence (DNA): TGTGCCAGCAGAGAACAGGGCACTAACTATGGCTACACCTTC. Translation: CASREQGTNYGYTF.

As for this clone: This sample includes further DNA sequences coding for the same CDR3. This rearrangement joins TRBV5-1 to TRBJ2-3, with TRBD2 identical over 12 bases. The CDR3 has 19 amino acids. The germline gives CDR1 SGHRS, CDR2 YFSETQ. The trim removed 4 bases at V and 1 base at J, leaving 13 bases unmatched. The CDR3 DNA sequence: TGCGCCAGCAGCCTGGGCGGCCTAGCGGGGGGGCCTCGCACAGATACGCAGTATTTT. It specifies CASSLGGLAGGPRTDTQYF.

CDR3 region: CASSLGGLRGELFF. CDR3 DNA: TGTGCCAGCAGCTTGGGCGGACTTCGCGGGGAGCTGTTTTTT. This chain joins TRBV7-2 and TRBJ2-2; D perhaps matches TRBD2 (5 bases). The CDR3 is 14 residues long. The V end lost 3 bases, the J end lost 7 bases, and 12 bases lay between the germline ends. Germline lookup yields CDR1 SGHTA and CDR2 FQGNSA.

DNA for the CDR3: TGTGCCAGCAGCCAAAGAATGACAGGGGCGAGCACCGGGGAGCTGTTTTTT. Protein product: CASSQRMTGASTGELFF. The chain joins TRBV13 to TRBJ2-2; 8 bases fit TRBD1. The ends lost 5 bases at V and 4 bases at J; junction bases unmatched: 12. From germline, CDR1 is PRHDT and CDR2 FYEKMQ (reference sequence). The length of the CDR3 is 17 residues. Supplemented by reference TRBV13 and TRBJ2-2, the full variable domain reads AAGVIQSPRHLIKEKRETATLKCYPIPRHDTVYWYQQGPGQDPQFLISFYEKMQSDKGSIPDRFSAQQFSDYHSELNMSSLELGDSALYFCASSQRMTGASTGELFFGEGSRLTVL.

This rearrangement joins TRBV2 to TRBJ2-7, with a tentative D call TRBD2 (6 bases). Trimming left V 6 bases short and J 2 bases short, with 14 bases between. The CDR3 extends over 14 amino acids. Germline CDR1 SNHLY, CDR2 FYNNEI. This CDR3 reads CASRTGVKPYEQYF. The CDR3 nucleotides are TGTGCCAGCAGGACGGGGGTAAAACCCTACGAGCAGTACTTC.

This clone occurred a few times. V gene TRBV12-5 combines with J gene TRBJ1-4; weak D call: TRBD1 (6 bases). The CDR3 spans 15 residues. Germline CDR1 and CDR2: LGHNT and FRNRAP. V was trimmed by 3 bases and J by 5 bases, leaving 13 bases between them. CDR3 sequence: CASGLNRVRNEKLFF. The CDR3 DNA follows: TGTGCTAGTGGTTTAAACAGGGTCCGGAATGAAAAACTGTTTTTT. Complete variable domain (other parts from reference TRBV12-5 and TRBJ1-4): DARVTQTPRHKVTEMGQEVTMRCQPILGHNTVFWYRQTMMQGLELLAYFRNRAPLDDSGMPKDRFSAEMPDATLATLKIQPSEPRDSAVYFCASGLNRVRNEKLFFGSGTQLSVL.

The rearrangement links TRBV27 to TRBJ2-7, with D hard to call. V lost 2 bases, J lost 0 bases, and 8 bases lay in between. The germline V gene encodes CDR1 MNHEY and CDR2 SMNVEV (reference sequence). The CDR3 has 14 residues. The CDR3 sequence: CASSLNGVSYEQYF. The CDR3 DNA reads TGTGCCAGCAGTTTAAATGGAGTCTCCTACGAGCAGTACTTC.

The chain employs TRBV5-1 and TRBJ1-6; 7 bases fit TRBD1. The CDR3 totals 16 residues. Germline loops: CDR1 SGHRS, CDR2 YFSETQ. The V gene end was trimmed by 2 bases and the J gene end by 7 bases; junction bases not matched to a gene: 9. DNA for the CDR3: TGCGCCAGCAGCTTCTCAGGGGGTCCCGGGAATTCACCCCTCCACTTT. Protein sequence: CASSFSGGPGNSPLHF.

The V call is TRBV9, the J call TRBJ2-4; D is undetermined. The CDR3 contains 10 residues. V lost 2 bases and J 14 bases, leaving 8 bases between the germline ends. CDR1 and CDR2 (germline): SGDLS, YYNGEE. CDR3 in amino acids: CASSVRYEYF. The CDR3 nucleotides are TGTGCCAGCAGCGTGCGGTACGAGTACTTC.

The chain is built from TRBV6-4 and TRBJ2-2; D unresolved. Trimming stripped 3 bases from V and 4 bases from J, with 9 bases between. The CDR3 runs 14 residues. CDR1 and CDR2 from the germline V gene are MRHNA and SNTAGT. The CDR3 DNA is TGTGCCAGCAGTGAAGTCTATGCCACCGGGGAGCTGTTTTTT. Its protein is CASSEVYATGELFF.

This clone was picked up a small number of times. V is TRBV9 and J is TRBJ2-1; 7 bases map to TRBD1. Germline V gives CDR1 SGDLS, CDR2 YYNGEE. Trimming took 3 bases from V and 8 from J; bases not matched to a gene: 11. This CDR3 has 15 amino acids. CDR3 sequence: CASSARQGRFDEQFF. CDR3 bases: TGTGCCAGCAGCGCACGACAGGGTCGTTTCGATGAGCAGTTCTTC. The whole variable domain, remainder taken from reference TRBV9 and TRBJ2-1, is DSGVTQTPKHLITATGQRVTLRCSPRSGDLSVYWYQQSLDQGLQFLIQYYNGEERAKGNILERFSAQQFPDLHSELNLSSLELGDSALYFCASSARQGRFDEQFFGPGTRLTVL.

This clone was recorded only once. Here the CDR3 reads CATSDLVTDTQYF. CDR3 coding DNA: TGTGCCACCAGTGATCTCGTCACAGATACGCAGTATTTT. V and J are TRBV24-1 and TRBJ2-3; D call uncertain. V was cut by 3 bases and J by 2 bases, with 5 bases left in between. The CDR3 length is 13 residues. Germline V gene lookup returns CDR1 KGHDR and CDR2 SFDVKD.

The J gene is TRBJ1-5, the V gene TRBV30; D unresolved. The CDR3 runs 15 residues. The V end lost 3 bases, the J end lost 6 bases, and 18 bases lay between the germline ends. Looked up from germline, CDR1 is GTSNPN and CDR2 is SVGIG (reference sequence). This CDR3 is CAWSHVAGGSQPQHF. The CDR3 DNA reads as TGTGCCTGGAGCCACGTAGCAGGAGGGAGTCAGCCCCAGCATTTT.

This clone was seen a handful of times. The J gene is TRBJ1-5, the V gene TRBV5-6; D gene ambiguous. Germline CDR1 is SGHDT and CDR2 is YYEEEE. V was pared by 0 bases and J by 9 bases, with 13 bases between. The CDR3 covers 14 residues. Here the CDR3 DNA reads TGTGCCAGCAGCTTGGGGTCGCGCCTGATGCCCCAGCATTTT. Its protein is CASSLGSRLMPQHF.

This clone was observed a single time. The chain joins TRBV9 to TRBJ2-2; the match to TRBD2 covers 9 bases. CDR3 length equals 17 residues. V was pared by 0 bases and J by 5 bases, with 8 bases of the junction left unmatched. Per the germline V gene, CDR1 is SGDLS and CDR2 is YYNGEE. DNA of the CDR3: TGTGCCAGCAGCGTAGAGGTGCGGGGGGGCCGAACCGGGGAGCTGTTTTTT. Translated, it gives CASSVEVRGGRTGELFF.

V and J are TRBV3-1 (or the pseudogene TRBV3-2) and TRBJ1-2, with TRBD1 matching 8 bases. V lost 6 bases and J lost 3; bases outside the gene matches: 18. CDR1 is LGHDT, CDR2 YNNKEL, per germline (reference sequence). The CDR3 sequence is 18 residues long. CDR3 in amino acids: CASRTSSRRDRRDYGYTF. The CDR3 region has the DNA TGTGCCAGCAGGACCTCTTCGCGGCGGGACAGGAGGGACTATGGCTACACCTTC.

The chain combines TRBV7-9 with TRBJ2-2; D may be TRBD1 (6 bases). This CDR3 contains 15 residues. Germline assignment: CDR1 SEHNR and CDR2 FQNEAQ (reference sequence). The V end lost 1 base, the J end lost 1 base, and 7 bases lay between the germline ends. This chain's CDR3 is CASSLGTVNTGELFF. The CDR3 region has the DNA TGTGCCAGCAGCTTAGGGACAGTGAACACCGGGGAGCTGTTTTTT.

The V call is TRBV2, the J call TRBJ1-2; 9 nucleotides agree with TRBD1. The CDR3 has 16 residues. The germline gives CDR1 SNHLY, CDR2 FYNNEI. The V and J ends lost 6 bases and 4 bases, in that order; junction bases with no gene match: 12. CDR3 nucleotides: TGTGCCAGCAGGACCACAGGGGGCCCAGCCGGCTATGGCTACACCTTC. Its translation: CASRTTGGPAGYGYTF.

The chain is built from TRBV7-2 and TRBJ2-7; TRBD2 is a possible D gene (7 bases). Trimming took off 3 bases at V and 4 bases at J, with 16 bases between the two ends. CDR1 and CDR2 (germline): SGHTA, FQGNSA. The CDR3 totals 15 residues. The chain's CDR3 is CASSLQEGGWYEQYF. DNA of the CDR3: TGTGCCAGCAGCTTGCAGGAGGGGGGGTGGTACGAGCAGTACTTC. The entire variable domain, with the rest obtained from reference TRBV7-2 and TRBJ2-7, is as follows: GAGVSQSPSNKVTEKGKDVELRCDPISGHTALYWYRQSLGQGLEFLIYFQGNSAPDKSGLPSDRFSAERTGGSVSTLTIQRTQQEDSAVYLCASSLQEGGWYEQYFGPGTRLTVT.

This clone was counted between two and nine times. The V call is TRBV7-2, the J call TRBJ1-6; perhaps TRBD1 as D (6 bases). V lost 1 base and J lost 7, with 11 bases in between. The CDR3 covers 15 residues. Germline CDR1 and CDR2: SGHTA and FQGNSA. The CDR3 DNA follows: TGTGCCAGCAGCTTAGGAACAGGGCGAAATTCACCCCTCCACTTT. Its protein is CASSLGTGRNSPLHF.

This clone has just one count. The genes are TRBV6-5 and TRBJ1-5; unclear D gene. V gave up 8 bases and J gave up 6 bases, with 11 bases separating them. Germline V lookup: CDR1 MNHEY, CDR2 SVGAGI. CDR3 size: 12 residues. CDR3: CASSLPGQPQHF. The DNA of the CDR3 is TGTGCCAGCTCTTTACCCGGTCAGCCCCAGCATTTT.

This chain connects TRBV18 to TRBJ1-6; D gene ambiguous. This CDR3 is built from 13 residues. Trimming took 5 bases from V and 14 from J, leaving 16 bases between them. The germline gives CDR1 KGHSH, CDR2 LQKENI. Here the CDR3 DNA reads TGTGCCAGCTCATTGCCGGGCCCGGGGTCCCTCCACTTT. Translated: CASSLPGPGSLHF. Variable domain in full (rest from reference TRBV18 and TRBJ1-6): NAGVMQNPRHLVRRRGQEARLRCSPMKGHSHVYWYRQLPEEGLKFMVYLQKENIIDESGMPKERFSAEFPKEGPSILRIQQVVRGDSAAYFCASSLPGPGSLHFGNGTRLTVT.

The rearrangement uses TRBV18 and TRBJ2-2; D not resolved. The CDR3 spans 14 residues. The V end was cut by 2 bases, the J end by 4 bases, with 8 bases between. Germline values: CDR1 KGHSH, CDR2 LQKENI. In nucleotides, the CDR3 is TGTGCCAGCTCACCAAGCGTTTCCACCGGGGAGCTGTTTTTT. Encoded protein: CASSPSVSTGELFF.

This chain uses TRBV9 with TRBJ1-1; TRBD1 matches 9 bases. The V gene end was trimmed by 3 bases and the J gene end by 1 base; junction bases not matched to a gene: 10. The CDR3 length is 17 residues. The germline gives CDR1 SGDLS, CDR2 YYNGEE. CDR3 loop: CASSAVGQGLGNTEAFF. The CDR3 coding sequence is TGTGCCAGCAGCGCCGTGGGACAGGGATTGGGGAACACTGAAGCTTTCTTT.